This T cell receptor beta chain was sequenced for a study of blood T cell repertoires in COVID-19. Overall study context: Material from acute and convalescent COVID-19 was sourced from the United States, Italy and Spain. PBMCs, B-cell-depleted T cells, or T cells provided the cDNA or gDNA that made up the material.

Original data processing: Reference gene primer amplification gave nucleated cell count estimates. Libraries were prepared by immunoSEQ multiplex PCR; TCRdb keeps only in-frame clonotypes and omits some of them. The D gene and trimming were derived from the DNA, and the V and J assignments and clone size from that table. The profile shows about 57,000 clones, 82% of them singletons. This clone came up a few times. The sequenced sample was peripheral blood. This TCR was recovered from a woman older than 75 with acute or convalescent COVID-19.

CDR3 protein: CASSANRVGYGYTF. CDR3 bases: TGTGCCAGCAGTGCAAACAGGGTTGGGTATGGCTACACCTTC. This rearrangement joins TRBV27 to TRBJ1-2; maybe TRBD1 (6 bases). The CDR3 runs 14 residues. CDR1 and CDR2 (germline): MNHEY, SMNVEV (reference sequence). The ends were cut back, 5 bases at V and 5 bases at J, with 15 bases in the middle.